These 7 T cell receptor beta chains were all obtained from the same sample, sequenced in a study of shared clonotypes between healthy human individuals. Sequenced by immunoSEQ multiplex PCR; TCRdb stores in-frame clones only, minus some. The sample lists over 700,000 clones, around 70% occurring once. The sequenced sample consisted of memory CD4+ T cells sorted from blood. Subset defined: CD45RA-negative fraction. Receptors were obtained from a woman in her 30s in good health.

There are a few counts of this clone. A much larger clone is a single base away; this may be a read error. Other DNA sequences in this sample translate to the same CDR3. The rearrangement uses TRBV27 and TRBJ1-3; D unclear. Germline values: CDR1 MNHEY, CDR2 SMNVEV (reference sequence). The V end was cut by 5 bases, the J end by 4 bases, with 9 bases between. The CDR3 has 13 amino acids. CDR3 DNA sequence: TGTGCCAGCAGTCCCGCGGGAGGAAACACCATATATTTT. Translation: CASSPAGGNTIYF.

This clone was seen only a few times. The chain has TRBV28 and TRBJ1-2, with a possible D match to TRBD1 (5 bases). Germline assignment: CDR1 MDHEN and CDR2 SYDVKM. The CDR3 loop spans 12 amino acids. Trimming took off 8 bases at V and 6 bases at J, with 13 bases between the two ends. As DNA, the CDR3 is TGTGCCAGCTCGTCCGGGGCCCATGGCTACACCTTC. Translating it yields CASSSGAHGYTF.

The chain joins TRBV19 to TRBJ2-1; TRBD2 matches 8 bases. The germline V gene encodes CDR1 LNHDA and CDR2 SQIVND (reference sequence). This CDR3 has 13 residues. Trimming removed 7 bases from V and 6 bases from J; junction bases left unmatched: 5. The CDR3 sequence is CASISGSSNEQFF. The CDR3 coding sequence is TGTGCCAGTATAAGCGGGAGTTCCAATGAGCAGTTCTTC.

The rearrangement uses TRBV5-8 and TRBJ2-6; possibly TRBD1 or TRBD2 for D (5 bases each). Germline values: CDR1 SGHTS, CDR2 YDEGEE. V lost 0 bases and J 0 bases, leaving 10 bases between the germline ends. The CDR3 runs to 17 residues. CDR3 sequence: CASSLVVGTSGANVLTF. DNA of the CDR3: TGTGCCAGCAGCTTGGTTGTAGGGACCTCTGGGGCCAACGTCCTGACTTTC. The full variable domain, completed using reference TRBV5-8 and TRBJ2-6, is EAGVTQSPTHLIKTRGQQATLRCSPISGHTSVYWYQQALGLGLQFLLWYDEGEERNRGNFPPRFSGRQFPNYSSELNVNALELEDSALYLCASSLVVGTSGANVLTFGAGSRLTVL.

The CDR3 nucleotides are TGCGCCAGCAGCTTGGAGGGTAGCGGGAGGCCAGGTAGAGCAGATACGCAGTATTTT. As protein: CASSLEGSGRPGRADTQYF. The V gene is TRBV5-1, the J gene TRBJ2-3, with 10 positions matching TRBD2. V dropped 0 bases and J dropped 4; count of bases not matched to a gene: 14. The germline gives CDR1 SGHRS, CDR2 YFSETQ. This CDR3 contains 19 residues.

The genes are TRBV5-8 and TRBJ2-1; 12 bases match TRBD2. Trimming removed 3 bases from V and 7 bases from J; junction bases left unmatched: 8. The germline V gene encodes CDR1 SGHTS and CDR2 YDEGEE. CDR3 length: 16 residues. CDR3 nucleotides: TGTGCCAGCAGCTGGGGTAGTCTAGCGGGAGGGAATGAGCAGTTCTTC. Amino acid sequence: CASSWGSLAGGNEQFF.

The chain uses TRBV18 and TRBJ2-1; 7 bases are a match to TRBD1. This CDR3 comprises 15 residues. CDR1 is KGHSH and CDR2 is LQKENI in the germline V gene. V shed 2 bases and J 4 bases; nucleotides not matched to a gene: 5. This CDR3 reads CASSPGSGGYNEQFF. The CDR3 DNA sequence: TGTGCCAGCTCACCAGGGTCAGGGGGTTACAATGAGCAGTTCTTC.